The sequence of this T cell receptor (beta chain) was determined in a study of blood T cell repertoires in COVID-19 (dated by TCRdb to 2020 to 2021). Regarding the complete study: Samples from collaborators originated in the United States, Italy and Spain and spanned both the acute and convalescent phases of COVID-19. The repertoires were released in a freely available public database intended as a resource for research on the immune response to SARS-CoV-2. The dataset comprised deeply sampled blood TCRbeta repertoires from subjects exposed to, actively infected with, or recovered from COVID-19. The prospective study material was composed of cDNA or gDNA derived from T cells, B-cell-depleted T cells, or PBMCs. Samples were obtained from the ongoing ImmuneRACE study (first 160 participants) and from over 1,000 subjects provided by 6 global collaborators. The sample metadata nearly always contained a de-identified subject ID, COVID-19 status, age in years and sex. HLA class I and class II types, where available, came from metadata supplied by the sample provider rather than from assay-based typing.

TCRbeta CDR3 regions were amplified from genomic DNA by means of the immunoSEQ Assay, a bias-controlled multiplex PCR. In the original analysis: The number of nucleated cells in each sample was estimated by amplification of reference gene primers within the assay. To quantify the absolute abundance of each unique TCRbeta CDR3 rearrangement, sequence reads were collapsed and filtered. Productive Simpson clonality was computed per sample as the square root of Simpson's diversity index over productive rearrangements. TCRdb stores this immuneACCESS table with in-frame sequences only. Part of the clones is absent; in the studies checked, under half of the shortfall reflects unresolved V genes, and no reason is known for the rest. V and J calls and clone size are copied from that table; D and trimming were computed from the DNA. Across this sample there are 80,000 to 100,000 clones, with approximately 74% seen only once. In total, the top ten clones hold around 3.9% of the sample.

At one collaborating source in Seattle, patients were enrolled during active infection and were followed longitudinally through the course of disease. Collaborating institutions collected whole blood in K2EDTA tubes following their own protocols. For TCRbeta analysis, collaborator samples were shipped as frozen whole blood, as isolated PBMCs, or as DNA extracted from either sample type. What the work shows at the level of the full study, not this receptor alone: The amount of clinical and demographic metadata varied by source and participant and was provided uncurated.

As concerns this clone: The antigen this receptor binds is unknown. Base qualities were left out, and no much larger clone turns up one base away.

The CDR3 numbers 13 residues from cysteine through phenylalanine. The kept DNA is CDR3 alone, 39 bases in frame from the first base. CDR1 and CDR2, looked up from the germline V gene, are SGHTA and FQGNSA. V loses 3 bases of germline sequence and J loses 4 bases, and the interval between the two ends is 10 bases. The sequencing sample was made of peripheral blood. The chain is assembled from TRBV7-2 and TRBJ2-7, with no D gene named confidently. This sequence originates from a man between 70 and 80 years old with COVID-19, enrolled during active disease. The CDR3 protein: CASSFTAAYEQYF. The nucleotide sequence is given as TGTGCCAGCAGCTTTACAGCAGCATACGAGCAGTACTTC. With the rest looked up from the reference TRBV7-2 and TRBJ2-7 genes rather than sequenced, the full variable domain is GAGVSQSPSNKVTEKGKDVELRCDPISGHTALYWYRQSLGQGLEFLIYFQGNSAPDKSGLPSDRFSAERTGGSVSTLTIQRTQQEDSAVYLCASSFTAAYEQYFGPGTRLTVT.